This T cell receptor beta chain was observed in a study of CD8 T cells in ankylosing spondylitis. This clonotype has at least ten counts. Its cognate antigen is unknown. With V trimmed by 4 bases and J by 2 bases, 4 bases remained unmatched. There are 14 residues in the CDR3. Libraries of TCR beta came from quantitative 5'-RACE with molecular barcodes. TCRdb re-called the 5' RACE reads through MiXCR, storing one row per CDR3 protein. The data contain approximately 520,000 distinct CDR3 sequences, about 5.7% of them singletons. Findings and limits, study-wide: Disease-linked clones proved CD8+ and comparatively uncommon in peripheral blood. Earlier reports found some motif variants in synovial fluid and blood in reactive arthritis. It appeared that ankylosing spondylitis blood was characterized by a TCR beta motif of about eight highly homologous variants. Disease-linked clones reportedly concentrated significantly in matched ankylosing spondylitis synovial fluid.

J is TRBJ2-7 and V is TRBV12-3 or TRBV12-4; 8 bases fit TRBD2. The sequence came from a male donor with ankylosing spondylitis. The sample taken for sequencing was blood, either unsorted or a sorted T cell fraction (not recorded which). Here the CDR3 DNA reads TGTGCCAGCAGTTACTCCGGGAGGGCCTACGAGCAGTACTTC. Encoded protein: CASSYSGRAYEQYF.